The clone carrying this T cell receptor (delta chain) came up once. This sequence is one base from a far larger clone and is likely a read error. These data are taken from a study of gamma-delta chains in newborns, infants, children. About the study: Microbial exposure reportedly drives polyclonal innate γδ T cell expansion after birth.

Germline V gene data show CDR1 as GEAIGNYY and CDR2 as EKD. The CDR3 has 19 amino acids. TCRdb reanalyzed the reads using CATT. The top ten hold roughly a sixth of the sample, which has roughly 4,200 delta-chain clones, roughly 6.4% seen once. The sequenced material came from blood. The gene calls are TRDV2 and TRDJ3; 11 nucleotides agree with TRDD3. The J gene is absent in TCRdb and was assigned here via DNA matching to germline. The sequence derives from a child who was a newborn, infant or young child, either healthy, febrile or measles-vaccinated (not recorded which). CDR3 DNA: TGTGCCTGTGACACCGTACTGGGGGATAGCTCCCGGGACACCCGACAGATGTTTTTC. Translating it yields CACDTVLGDSSRDTRQMFF.